This T cell receptor beta chain was found in a study of T cell responses to AZD1222 COVID-19 vaccine. Findings and limits, study-wide: Most donors were white British and more were female, and clonal diversity was possibly underestimated. Researchers report vaccine-associated CD4 TCRs spanning spike, with dominance at 160-218 and 743-854.

Repertoires were generated with immunoSEQ multiplex PCR, while TCRdb's copy carries only in-frame clones and drops some. Counted here are roughly 100,000 clones, 75% to 90% occurring once; the ten biggest clones make up 40% to 55%. Details on this clone: The target antigen is unknown.

This sequence originates from an adult who received the AZD1222 COVID-19 vaccine. The input for sequencing was peripheral blood, taken 28 days after the second AZD1222 dose.

DNA for the CDR3: TGTGCCAGCAGTGACAGGGTCGGCAACACCGGGGAGCTGTTTTTT. As protein: CASSDRVGNTGELFF. The chain recombines TRBV6-4 with TRBJ2-2; no definite D call. The V gene lost 2 bases and the J gene lost 2 bases, with 9 bases spanning the gap. CDR1 is MRHNA and CDR2 is SNTAGT in the germline V gene. CDR3 length: 15 amino acids.